The T cell receptor beta chain under discussion was sequenced for a study of OX40 agonist ivuxolimab in advanced cancers. Study background: Among those enrolled, mean age was about 60 years (range about 23 to 85) and 75% to 85% were male. Findings of the study overall: More expanded clones were seen, on average, in CD8+ T cells than in CD4+.

On this clone itself: What it binds is unknown.

CDR1 is MNHEY, CDR2 SVGAGI, per germline. The length of the CDR3 is 12 residues. With 4 bases removed from V and 0 bases from J, the gap between germline ends came to 3 bases. The data were produced by immunoSEQ multiplex PCR, yet TCRdb's version contains in-frame clones alone and is incomplete. The data contain 90,000 or so clones, 92% of them singletons. The sequence derives from an adult with an advanced solid tumor such as melanoma, head and neck, liver or kidney cancer. This chain links TRBV6-5 with TRBJ1-1; no firm D call. The sequencing here drew on CD4+ or CD8+ T cells sorted from blood, taken in a trial of the OX40 agonist ivuxolimab. The CDR3: CASSSVNTEAFF. Written as DNA, the CDR3 is TGTGCCAGCAGTTCAGTGAACACTGAAGCTTTCTTT.